What follows describes a single TCR beta chain. The sample is drawn from a study of technical replicates of blood from a handful of donors. Generated by immunoSEQ multiplex PCR, the TCRdb table keeps only in-frame clones and is missing some. The repertoire holds roughly 72,000 clones, with about 92% as singletons. The CDR3 consists of 13 residues. Material: T cells isolated from PBMCs. V gene TRBV21-1 combines with J gene TRBJ2-7; whether TRBD2, the table's D call, matches the DNA was not checked. TRBV21-1 corresponds to a pseudogene. The receptor comes from a human donor in good health. The CDR3 spells CASTAGGSLEQYF. CDR3 bases: TGTGCCAGCACCGCGGGTGGCTCCCTAGAGCAGTACTTC.